The 16 T cell receptor beta chains below come from one sample, sequenced in a study of shared clonotypes between healthy human individuals. Generated by immunoSEQ multiplex PCR, the TCRdb table keeps only in-frame clones and is missing some. Of some 2,000,000 clones in the sample, 90% to 97% are singletons; the top ten hold 0.13%. Sequencing was done on a sample of naive CD4+ T cells sorted from blood. Subset in this sample: CD45RA+ positively selected. The receptors stem from a man aged 18 to 29 in good health.

This clone was counted once. This sequence joins TRBV4-1 and TRBJ1-1; TRBD1 agrees at 9 bases. The trim removed 1 base at V and 4 bases at J, leaving 4 bases unmatched. The CDR3 is 15 residues long. The germline gives CDR1 MGHRA, CDR2 YSYEKL. CDR3 DNA: TGCGCCAGCAGCCAAGTCGGGACAGGGCGCACTGAAGCTTTCTTT. Protein product: CASSQVGTGRTEAFF.

The V and J genes are TRBV5-1 and TRBJ1-5; 7 bases line up with TRBD1. The CDR3 is made up of 14 amino acids. The ends lost 2 bases at V and 5 bases at J; junction bases unmatched: 4. Germline V gene sequence: CDR1 SGHRS, CDR2 YFSETQ. The CDR3 DNA is TGCGCCAGCAGCTTCTCCCAGGGGGATCAGCCCCAGCATTTT. This encodes CASSFSQGDQPQHF.

Points on this clone: At the DNA level, this CDR3 is encoded by other sequences in the same sample as well. This chain connects TRBV11-3 to TRBJ2-5, with D unclear. The CDR3 totals 12 residues. V was trimmed by 0 bases and J by 6 bases, leaving 5 bases between them. Looked up from germline, CDR1 is SGHNT and CDR2 is YENEEA. Here the CDR3 reads CASSLDGQTQYF. The CDR3 nucleotides are TGTGCCAGCAGCTTAGATGGACAGACCCAGTACTTC. Based on the CDR3 plus reference TRBV11-3 and TRBJ2-5, the full variable domain is EAGVVQSPRYKIIEKKQPVAFWCNPISGHNTLYWYLQNLGQGPELLIRYENEEAVDDSQLPKDRFSAERLKGVDSTLKIQPAELGDSAVYLCASSLDGQTQYFGPGTRLLVL.

The rearrangement links TRBV5-1 to TRBJ2-3; 8 bases match TRBD1. J gave up 5 bases and V 1 base, and 6 bases lay outside the gene matches. From germline, CDR1 is SGHRS and CDR2 YFSETQ. CDR3 length equals 15 residues. The CDR3 region has the DNA TGCGCCAGCAGCTTGCCGGGACAGGTTGAAGATACGCAGTATTTT. Its translation: CASSLPGQVEDTQYF.

The genes are TRBV15 and TRBJ1-1, with 12 bases that match TRBD1. J gave up 4 bases and V 4 bases, and 7 bases lay outside the gene matches. From germline, CDR1 is LNHNV and CDR2 YYDKDF (reference sequence). This CDR3 has 16 amino acids. CDR3 residues: CATSNQAGQGATEAFF. The CDR3 nucleotides are TGTGCCACCAGCAATCAGGCGGGACAGGGGGCCACTGAAGCTTTCTTT.

The chain links TRBV7-2 to TRBJ1-6; no definite D call. The ends were cut back, 7 bases at V and 8 bases at J, with 15 bases in the middle. Germline V gene data show CDR1 as SGHTA and CDR2 as FQGNSA. This CDR3 contains 14 residues. The CDR3 reads CASNKIQGYSPLHF. CDR3 nucleotide sequence: TGTGCCAGCAACAAAATTCAAGGTTATTCACCCCTCCACTTT.

In DNA, the CDR3 is TGTGCCAGCAGACCGGGACAGGGGCCCAACTATGGCTACACCTTC. This codes for CASRPGQGPNYGYTF. The genes are TRBV7-9 and TRBJ1-2; TRBD1 agrees at 10 bases. Germline-derived CDR1 and CDR2 are SEHNR and FQNEAQ (reference sequence). Trimming cost V 6 bases and J 2 bases; bases outside gene matches: 6. CDR3 size: 15 residues.

Here the CDR3 DNA reads TGTGCCAGTAGTATAGCCCGGGGGGAAGAGTACGAGCAGTACTTC. Encoded protein: CASSIARGEEYEQYF. The genes are TRBV19 and TRBJ2-7; 7 positions agree with TRBD2. Germline V lookup: CDR1 LNHDA, CDR2 SQIVND (reference sequence). V was clipped by 1 base and J by 4 bases; unmatched bases: 7. This CDR3 has 15 amino acids.

The J gene is TRBJ2-3, the V gene TRBV7-9, with unresolved D. Germline CDR1 SEHNR, CDR2 FQNEAQ (reference sequence). V was pared by 8 bases and J by 2 bases, with 17 bases between. The CDR3 spans 15 residues. This CDR3 reads CASPSLLQSTDTQYF. CDR3 coding DNA: TGTGCCAGCCCAAGCTTACTACAGTCCACAGATACGCAGTATTTT.

The chain employs TRBV30 and TRBJ1-4, with 12 bases identical to TRBD1. Germline trimming cut 7 bases from V and 7 bases from J; bases unmatched to any gene: 7. Germline V CDR1 and CDR2: GTSNPN, SVGIG (reference sequence). The CDR3 loop spans 14 amino acids. The DNA of the CDR3 is TGTGCCTATCTCCGGGACAGGGGGCGTGAAAAACTGTTTTTT. This encodes CAYLRDRGREKLFF.

The V gene is TRBV30, the J gene TRBJ1-1; D is uncertain. The CDR3 extends over 12 amino acids. The germline V gene has CDR1 GTSNPN and CDR2 SVGIG (reference sequence). V lost 2 bases, J lost 3 bases, and 7 bases lay in between. This CDR3 is CAWSFKDTEAFF. Written as DNA, the CDR3 is TGTGCCTGGAGTTTTAAGGACACTGAAGCTTTCTTT.

V is TRBV19 and J is TRBJ2-1; 9 bases agree with TRBD2. The CDR3 runs to 13 residues. With V trimmed by 5 bases and J by 9 bases, 5 bases remained unmatched. Per germline, CDR1 LNHDA and CDR2 SQIVND (reference sequence). CDR3 residues: CASSWVSGGEQFF. Written as DNA, the CDR3 is TGTGCCAGTAGTTGGGTTAGCGGGGGTGAGCAGTTCTTC.

The rearrangement uses TRBV18 and TRBJ2-7; possibly TRBD1 for D (6 bases). CDR3 length equals 14 residues. The germline V gene has CDR1 KGHSH and CDR2 LQKENI. V lost 2 bases and J lost 3, with 11 bases in between. This CDR3 reads CASSPSGTLYEQYF. In DNA form, the CDR3 reads TGTGCCAGCTCACCATCCGGGACACTCTACGAGCAGTACTTC.

V and J are TRBV2 and TRBJ1-2; 9 bases line up with TRBD1. Germline CDR1 is SNHLY and CDR2 is FYNNEI. J gave up 4 bases and V 7 bases, and 4 bases lay outside the gene matches. The CDR3 extends over 13 amino acids. CDR3 sequence (DNA): TGTGCCAGCAAACAGGGGGCGGGCTATGGCTACACCTTC. This codes for CASKQGAGYGYTF.

The chain combines TRBV4-1 with TRBJ2-4, with a tentative D call TRBD2 (5 bases). The CDR3 is 14 amino acids. The germline V and J ends were trimmed by 2 bases and 2 bases, with 7 bases remaining between them. CDR1 is MGHRA, CDR2 YSYEKL, per germline. The DNA for the CDR3 is TGCGCCAGCAGCCAACCGGGGACCAAAAACATTCAGTACTTC. Its protein product is CASSQPGTKNIQYF.

The rearrangement links TRBV10-3 to TRBJ2-2; the match to TRBD2 covers 13 bases. CDR3 size: 17 residues. V lost 8 bases and J lost 1; bases outside the gene matches: 7. Germline lookup yields CDR1 ENHRY and CDR2 SYGVKD. DNA of the CDR3: TGTGCCATCTCCCGACTAGCGGGAGGCCAGAACACCGGGGAGCTGTTTTTT. It encodes CAISRLAGGQNTGELFF.